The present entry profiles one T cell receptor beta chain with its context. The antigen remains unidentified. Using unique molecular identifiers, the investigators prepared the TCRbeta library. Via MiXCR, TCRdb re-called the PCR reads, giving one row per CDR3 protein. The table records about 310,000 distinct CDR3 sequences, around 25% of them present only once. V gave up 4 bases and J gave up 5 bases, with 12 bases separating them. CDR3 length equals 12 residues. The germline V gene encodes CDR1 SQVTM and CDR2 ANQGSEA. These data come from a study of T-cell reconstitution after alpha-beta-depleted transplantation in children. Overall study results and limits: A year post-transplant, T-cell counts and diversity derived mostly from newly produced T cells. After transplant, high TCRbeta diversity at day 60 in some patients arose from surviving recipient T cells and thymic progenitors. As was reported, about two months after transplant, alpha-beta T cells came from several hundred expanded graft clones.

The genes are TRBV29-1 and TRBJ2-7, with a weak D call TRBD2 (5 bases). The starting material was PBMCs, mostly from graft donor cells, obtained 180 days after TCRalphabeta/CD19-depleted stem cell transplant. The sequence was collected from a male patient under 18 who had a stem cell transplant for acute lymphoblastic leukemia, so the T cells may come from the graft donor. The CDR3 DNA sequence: TGCAGCGTTGGGCGGGCCCACCACGAGCAGTACTTC. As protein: CSVGRAHHEQYF.